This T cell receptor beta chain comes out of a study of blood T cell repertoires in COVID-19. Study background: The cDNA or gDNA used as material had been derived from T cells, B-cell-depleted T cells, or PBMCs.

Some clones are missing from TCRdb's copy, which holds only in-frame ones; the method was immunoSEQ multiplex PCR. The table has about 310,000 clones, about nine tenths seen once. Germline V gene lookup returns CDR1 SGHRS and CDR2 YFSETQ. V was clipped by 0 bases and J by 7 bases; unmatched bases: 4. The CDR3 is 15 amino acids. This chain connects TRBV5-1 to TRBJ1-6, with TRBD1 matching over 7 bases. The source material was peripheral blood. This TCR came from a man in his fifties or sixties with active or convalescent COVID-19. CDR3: CASSLGTGVNSPLHF. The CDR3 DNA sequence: TGCGCCAGCAGCTTGGGAACAGGGGTGAATTCACCCCTCCACTTT.